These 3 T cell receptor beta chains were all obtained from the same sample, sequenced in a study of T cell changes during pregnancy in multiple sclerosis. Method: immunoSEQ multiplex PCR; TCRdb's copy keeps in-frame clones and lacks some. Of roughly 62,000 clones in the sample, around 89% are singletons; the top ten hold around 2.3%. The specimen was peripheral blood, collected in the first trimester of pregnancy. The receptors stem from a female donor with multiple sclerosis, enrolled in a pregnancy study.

CDR3 coding DNA: TGTGCCAGCAGCCAGACTAGCGGGGGTAATGAGCAGTTCTTC. Protein sequence: CASSQTSGGNEQFF. This chain joins TRBV11-3 and TRBJ2-1, with 12 positions matching TRBD2. Trimming took 5 bases from V and 7 from J; bases not matched to a gene: 3. The CDR3 has 14 amino acids. CDR1 is SGHNT, CDR2 YENEEA, per germline.

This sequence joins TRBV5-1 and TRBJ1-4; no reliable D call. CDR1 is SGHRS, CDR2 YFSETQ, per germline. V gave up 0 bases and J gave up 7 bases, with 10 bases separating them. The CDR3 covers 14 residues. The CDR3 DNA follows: TGCGCCAGCAGCTTGGGGGGAGGCGGTGAAAAACTGTTTTTT. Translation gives CASSLGGGGEKLFF.

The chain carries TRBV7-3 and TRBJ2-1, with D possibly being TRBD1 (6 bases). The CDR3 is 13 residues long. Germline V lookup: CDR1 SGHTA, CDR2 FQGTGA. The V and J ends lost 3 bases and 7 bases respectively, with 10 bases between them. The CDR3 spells CASSFLQGNEQFF. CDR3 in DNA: TGTGCCAGCAGCTTTCTACAGGGTAATGAGCAGTTCTTC.